These 11 T cell receptor beta chains share one sample of origin, sequenced in a study of human T cells and chemical hapten exposure. TCRdb processed the RACE reads anew with MiXCR; each CDR3 protein has one entry. The table lists over 50,000 distinct CDR3 sequences, 9.6% of them singletons. Noted time point: pre-sensitization, week 0. Treatment here: therapeutic diphenylcyclopropenone sensitization with weekly scalp DPC. The authors extracted total RNA from unfractionated whole blood. Sequences were derived from whole blood, sampled in connection with sensitization to the hapten diphenylcyclopropenone (DPC). These receptor sequences come from a woman in her twenties or thirties with alopecia areata. Some clones in this sample may be carry-over from other donors' samples.

This clonotype was counted many times. This chain uses TRBV20-1 with TRBJ1-1; D possibly corresponds to TRBD1 (6 bases). This CDR3 has 11 residues. The V end was cut by 5 bases, the J end by 7 bases, with 11 bases between. Looked up from germline, CDR1 is DFQATT and CDR2 is SNEGSKA (reference sequence). CDR3 residues: CSASRGIEAFF. The CDR3 DNA is TGCAGTGCTTCAAGGGGGATTGAAGCTTTCTTT.

This clonotype was found a few times. The rearrangement uses TRBV5-1 and TRBJ1-1; tentative D call: TRBD1 (5 bases). The CDR3 extends over 13 amino acids. V lost 0 bases and J 7 bases, leaving 10 bases between the germline ends. Germline loops: CDR1 SGHRS, CDR2 YFSETQ. CDR3 sequence (DNA): TGCGCCAGCAGCTTGGCCGGTGGGGGTGAAGCTTTCTTT. Residues: CASSLAGGGEAFF.

The rearrangement uses TRBV5-6 and TRBJ2-7; no definite D call. V was trimmed by 4 bases and J by 2 bases, leaving 7 bases between them. The CDR3 length is 12 residues. Per the germline V gene, CDR1 is SGHDT and CDR2 is YYEEEE. Here the CDR3 reads CASSLGTYEQYF. The CDR3 DNA reads as TGTGCCAGCAGCCTGGGGACCTACGAGCAGTACTTC.

V is TRBV11-1 and J is TRBJ2-3, with 9 bases fitting TRBD2. V dropped 2 bases and J dropped 0; count of bases not matched to a gene: 6. CDR1 is SGHAT, CDR2 FQDESV, per germline (reference sequence). The CDR3 consists of 17 residues. The CDR3 DNA follows: TGTGCCAGCAGCTTATACTGGCGGGGGGGTAGCACAGATACGCAGTATTTT. Its protein is CASSLYWRGGSTDTQYF.

The chain combines TRBV7-9 with TRBJ2-3, with 10 bases identical to TRBD2. Trimming at V came to 1 base and at J to 2 bases, leaving 6 bases not matched to a gene. This CDR3 has 17 residues. Germline V gene data show CDR1 as SEHNR and CDR2 as FQNEAQ (reference sequence). The CDR3 DNA reads TGTGCCAGCAGCTTAGGTCTAGCGGGGGCCCACACAGATACGCAGTATTTT. Translated, it gives CASSLGLAGAHTDTQYF. Full variable domain (rest looked up from reference TRBV7-9 and TRBJ2-3): DTGVSQNPRHKITKRGQNVTFRCDPISEHNRLYWYRQTLGQGPEFLTYFQNEAQLEKSRLLSDRFSAERPKGSFSTLEIQRTEQGDSAMYLCASSLGLAGAHTDTQYFGPGTRLTVL.

This clonotype turned up a few times. This chain joins TRBV20-1 and TRBJ1-6; D not resolved. The CDR3 contains 15 residues. The germline V and J ends were trimmed by 3 bases and 1 base, with 10 bases remaining between them. Germline V gene data show CDR1 as DFQATT and CDR2 as SNEGSKA (reference sequence). DNA for the CDR3: TGCAGTGCTAGTCAGCGCCCATCCTATAATTCACCCCTCCACTTT. Amino acids: CSASQRPSYNSPLHF.

This clonotype was observed a few times. The rearrangement uses TRBV7-6 and TRBJ2-3; D uncertain. CDR3 length: 14 amino acids. Germline assignment: CDR1 SGHVS and CDR2 FNYEAQ. V lost 5 bases and J lost 0, with 9 bases in between. The CDR3 DNA is TGTGCCAGCAGCCCGCTCACTAGCACAGATACGCAGTATTTT. Protein: CASSPLTSTDTQYF.

There are a few counts of this clonotype. The gene calls are TRBV9 and TRBJ2-1; 9 nucleotides match TRBD1. The V gene's germline CDR1 is SGDLS and CDR2 YYNGEE. J gave up 7 bases and V 3 bases, and 8 bases lay outside the gene matches. This CDR3 has 15 residues. Written as DNA, the CDR3 is TGTGCCAGCAGCGGGCGCTGGACAGGGGTGAATGAGCAGTTCTTC. It codes for CASSGRWTGVNEQFF.

The V gene is TRBV7-2, the J gene TRBJ2-7; D tentatively reads TRBD1 or TRBD2 (5 bases each). This CDR3 has 12 residues. Trimming shortened V by 3 bases and J by 6 bases, and 9 bases separated the two germline ends. The germline V gene has CDR1 SGHTA and CDR2 FQGNSA. The CDR3 DNA sequence: TGTGCCAGCAGCTTCTTGGGACCCGAGCAGTACTTC. This translates into CASSFLGPEQYF.

The chain is built from TRBV2 and TRBJ2-4; 9 positions match TRBD1. The CDR3 totals 14 residues. CDR1 SNHLY and CDR2 FYNNEI come from the germline V gene. V lost 7 bases and J lost 5; bases outside the gene matches: 6. CDR3 region: CASNRQGGENIQYF. CDR3 coding DNA: TGTGCCAGCAATAGACAGGGGGGCGAAAACATTCAGTACTTC.

The rearrangement joins TRBV2 to TRBJ2-5, with D possibly called TRBD1 or TRBD2 (6 bases each). V was pared by 8 bases and J by 4 bases, with 11 bases between. The CDR3 is 12 residues long. Germline CDR1 SNHLY, CDR2 FYNNEI. CDR3 DNA: TGTGCCAGCTTACGGGGGCCAGAGACCCAGTACTTC. Protein sequence: CASLRGPETQYF.